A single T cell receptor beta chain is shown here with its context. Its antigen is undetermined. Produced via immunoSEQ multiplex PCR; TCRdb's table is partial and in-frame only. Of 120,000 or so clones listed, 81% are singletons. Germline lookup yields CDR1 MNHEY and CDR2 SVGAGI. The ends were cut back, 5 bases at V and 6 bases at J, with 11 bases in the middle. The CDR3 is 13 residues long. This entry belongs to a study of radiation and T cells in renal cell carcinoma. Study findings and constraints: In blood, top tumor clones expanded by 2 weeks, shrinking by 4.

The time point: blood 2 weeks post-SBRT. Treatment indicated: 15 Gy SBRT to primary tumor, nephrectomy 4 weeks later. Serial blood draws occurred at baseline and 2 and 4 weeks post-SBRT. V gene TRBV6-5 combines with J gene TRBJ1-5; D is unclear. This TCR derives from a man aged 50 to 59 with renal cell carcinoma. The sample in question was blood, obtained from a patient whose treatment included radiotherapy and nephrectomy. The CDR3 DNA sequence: TGTGCCAGCAGTCCGGGTGGGTTTCAGCCCCAGCATTTT. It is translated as CASSPGGFQPQHF.